A selection of T cell receptor beta chains follows, all from one sample in a study of STAT5B mutations in CD4+ large granular lymphocyte leukemia. The data were produced by immunoSEQ multiplex PCR, yet TCRdb's version contains in-frame clones alone and is incomplete. The table includes about 34,000 clones, less than 85% detected once. Sequencing was performed on CD4+ T cells from blood buffy coats. Receptors were obtained from a human donor in good health. CDR3s include the opening cysteine and the closing phenylalanine or tryptophan. The order of the fields is D gene, V gene, J gene, clone size, CDR3 DNA, CDR3 protein. D genes are given only for firm matches. Clone size is given for some rows only: seen once, a few or many times, or a class if the clone is expanded.

d_call: TRBD1
v_call: TRBV5-1
j_call: TRBJ2-5
clone_size: .
cdr3_nt: TGCGCCAGCAGCTTCTTCGACAGGGCGCAAGAGACCCAGTACTTC
cdr3_aa: CASSFFDRAQETQYF

d_call: .
v_call: TRBV29-1
j_call: TRBJ1-2
clone_size: .
cdr3_nt: TGCAGCGTTCAGGCAGCGCATCCCGTATATGGCTACACCTTC
cdr3_aa: CSVQAAHPVYGYTF

d_call: .
v_call: TRBV5-1
j_call: TRBJ2-1
clone_size: .
cdr3_nt: TGCGCCAGCAGCAATACAGGGAATGAGCAGTTCTTC
cdr3_aa: CASSNTGNEQFF

d_call: TRBD2
v_call: TRBV9
j_call: TRBJ2-3
clone_size: .
cdr3_nt: TGTGCCAGCAGCGTAAATTGGCGGGAGGCGCATACGCAGTATTTT
cdr3_aa: CASSVNWREAHTQYF

d_call: .
v_call: TRBV14
j_call: TRBJ2-5
clone_size: few
cdr3_nt: TGTGCCAGCAGCCAAGAAAGGGAGACCCAGTACTTC
cdr3_aa: CASSQERETQYF

d_call: .
v_call: TRBV6-5
j_call: TRBJ1-1
clone_size: few
cdr3_nt: TGTGCCAGCAGGAGGGGGGAACGGAACACTGAAGCTTTCTTT
cdr3_aa: CASRRGERNTEAFF

d_call: .
v_call: TRBV25-1
j_call: TRBJ2-7
clone_size: once
cdr3_nt: TGTGCCAGCAGTGATACCGCTGTGAGCTCCTACGAGCAGTACTTC
cdr3_aa: CASSDTAVSSYEQYF

d_call: .
v_call: TRBV19
j_call: TRBJ2-1
clone_size: .
cdr3_nt: TGTGCCAGTAGCCACACGGTTCCAACCCAGCAGTTCTTC
cdr3_aa: CASSHTVPTQQFF

d_call: .
v_call: TRBV7-2
j_call: TRBJ2-5
clone_size: .
cdr3_nt: TGTGCCAGCAGCTTAGACGGAGGCGGGGAAGAGACCCAGTACTTC
cdr3_aa: CASSLDGGGEETQYF

d_call: .
v_call: TRBV27
j_call: TRBJ1-6
clone_size: .
cdr3_nt: TGTGCCAGCAGCCGGCACTATAATTCACCCCTCCACTTT
cdr3_aa: CASSRHYNSPLHF

d_call: TRBD1
v_call: TRBV12-5
j_call: TRBJ1-2
clone_size: few
cdr3_nt: TGTGCTAGTGGTCGCCTCGAGGGGGCGATGAACTATGGCTACACCTTC
cdr3_aa: CASGRLEGAMNYGYTF

d_call: .
v_call: TRBV5-1
j_call: TRBJ1-1
clone_size: .
cdr3_nt: TGCGCCAGCAGCTGGGGCGTGAACACTGAAGCTTTCTTT
cdr3_aa: CASSWGVNTEAFF

d_call: .
v_call: TRBV21-1
j_call: TRBJ1-1
clone_size: few
cdr3_nt: TGTGGATCGAGCAAGATGAACACTGAAGCTTTCTTT
cdr3_aa: CGSSKMNTEAFF

d_call: TRBD2
v_call: TRBV5-5
j_call: TRBJ2-2
clone_size: once
cdr3_nt: TGTGCCAGCAACTCCGGCGCCCGACTAGCGCAAGGGACCGGGGAGCTGTTTTTT
cdr3_aa: CASNSGARLAQGTGELFF

d_call: TRBD2
v_call: TRBV5-6
j_call: TRBJ2-1
clone_size: .
cdr3_nt: TGTGCCAGCAGCTTCGGGACTAGTTTTGATGAGCAGTTCTTC
cdr3_aa: CASSFGTSFDEQFF

d_call: .
v_call: TRBV19
j_call: TRBJ1-1
clone_size: .
cdr3_nt: TGTGCCAGTAGTCCCCTCGTGAACACTGAAGCTTTCTTT
cdr3_aa: CASSPLVNTEAFF

d_call: .
v_call: TRBV2
j_call: TRBJ2-2
clone_size: .
cdr3_nt: TGTGCCAGCAGTGAACTCAGTTACACCGGGGAGCTGTTTTTT
cdr3_aa: CASSELSYTGELFF

d_call: TRBD2
v_call: TRBV5-1
j_call: TRBJ2-3
clone_size: .
cdr3_nt: TGCGCCAGCAGCTCACCTAGCGGGACCACAGATACGCAGTATTTT
cdr3_aa: CASSSPSGTTDTQYF

d_call: .
v_call: TRBV27
j_call: TRBJ1-2
clone_size: .
cdr3_nt: TGTGCCAGCAGTCCCCGAACAGCTCAAACTAACTATGGCTACACCTTC
cdr3_aa: CASSPRTAQTNYGYTF

d_call: TRBD1
v_call: TRBV19
j_call: TRBJ2-3
clone_size: .
cdr3_nt: TGTGCCAGTACCCGGGACAGGGGAACAGATACGCAGTATTTT
cdr3_aa: CASTRDRGTDTQYF

d_call: .
v_call: TRBV6-5
j_call: TRBJ2-7
clone_size: .
cdr3_nt: TGTGCCAGCAGGTACCGGACCTCCTACGAGCAGTACTTC
cdr3_aa: CASRYRTSYEQYF

d_call: .
v_call: TRBV4-2
j_call: TRBJ1-1
clone_size: few
cdr3_nt: TGTGCCAGCAGCCGAGATCTGGGGATGAACACTGAAGCTTTCTTT
cdr3_aa: CASSRDLGMNTEAFF

d_call: .
v_call: TRBV15
j_call: TRBJ2-2
clone_size: .
cdr3_nt: TGTGCCACCGCGGACCCAGGGCGCAGAGGGGAGCTGTTTTTT
cdr3_aa: CATADPGRRGELFF

d_call: .
v_call: TRBV14
j_call: TRBJ1-3
clone_size: .
cdr3_nt: TGTGCCAGCCCGCACCCCAGAGGCGGAAACACCATATATTTT
cdr3_aa: CASPHPRGGNTIYF

d_call: TRBD2
v_call: TRBV5-6
j_call: TRBJ2-1
clone_size: .
cdr3_nt: TGTGCCAGCAGCGCTGGACTAGCGGCCGCTTACAATGAGCAGTTCTTC
cdr3_aa: CASSAGLAAAYNEQFF

d_call: .
v_call: TRBV5-6
j_call: TRBJ2-2
clone_size: .
cdr3_nt: TGTGCCAGCAGCCTATACCGGAGGGCCACCGGGGAGCTGTTTTTT
cdr3_aa: CASSLYRRATGELFF

d_call: TRBD1
v_call: TRBV18
j_call: TRBJ1-1
clone_size: few
cdr3_nt: TGTGCCAGCTCAGCAGGGGGCGTGGGCAACACTGAAGCTTTCTTT
cdr3_aa: CASSAGGVGNTEAFF

d_call: TRBD2
v_call: TRBV11-1
j_call: TRBJ2-2
clone_size: .
cdr3_nt: TGTGCCAGCAGCCGCCGACTAGCGACGAACACCGGGGAGCTGTTTTTT
cdr3_aa: CASSRRLATNTGELFF

d_call: TRBD2
v_call: TRBV7-2
j_call: TRBJ2-5
clone_size: .
cdr3_nt: TGTGCCAGCAGCTCCTCTACTAGCGGGGGGGCAGGGACCCAGTACTTC
cdr3_aa: CASSSSTSGGAGTQYF

d_call: .
v_call: TRBV5-1
j_call: TRBJ2-7
clone_size: .
cdr3_nt: TGCGCCAGCAGCTTGGAGGCTCCCTCCTACGAGCAGTACTTC
cdr3_aa: CASSLEAPSYEQYF

d_call: .
v_call: TRBV7-7
j_call: TRBJ2-1
clone_size: .
cdr3_nt: TGTGCTAGCAGCTTAGATCAGGGGAACTACAATGAGCAGTTCTTC
cdr3_aa: CASSLDQGNYNEQFF

d_call: .
v_call: TRBV5-1
j_call: TRBJ1-3
clone_size: .
cdr3_nt: TGCGCCAGCAGCTTGGCCGGGCGGATCTTCACCCGTGACACCATATATTTT
cdr3_aa: CASSLAGRIFTRDTIYF